What follows is one T cell receptor beta chain and its context. No antigen is known for it. The protocol was immunoSEQ multiplex PCR, while the TCRdb copy is restricted to in-frame clones and leaves out a portion. Among 83,000 or so clones, 65% to 90% were seen once, and the ten largest hold around 2%. These data come from a study of OX40 agonist ivuxolimab in advanced cancers. General study findings and limits: At 0.1 to 3.0 mg/kg and by week 6, CD4+ and CD8+ T cells in the blood had expanded clonally. Low levels of normalized T-cell clonal expansion also appeared in some nonresponders.

CDR1 is SGHAT and CDR2 is FQNNGV in the germline V gene. This CDR3 spans 13 amino acids. V lost 5 bases to trimming and J lost 8 bases, with 13 bases between them. This TCR was sampled from an adult with an advanced solid tumor such as melanoma, head and neck, liver or kidney cancer. The specimen comprised CD4+ or CD8+ T cells sorted from blood, sampled in a trial of the OX40 agonist ivuxolimab. This chain uses TRBV11-2 with TRBJ2-1, with D perhaps TRBD1 (5 bases). CDR3: CASSPGWTYEQFF. In DNA, the CDR3 is TGTGCCAGCAGCCCAGGGTGGACCTATGAGCAGTTCTTC.